The clone carrying this T cell receptor (beta chain) showed up just a few times. Its target is unknown. CDR3 size: 15 residues. CDR1 and CDR2 from the germline V gene are MNHEY and SMNVEV (reference sequence). Trimming removed 5 bases from V and 8 bases from J, with 18 bases in between. This specimen comes from a study of cytomegalovirus exposure and HLA in healthy donors. Notes on the study in general: A later analysis found common viral pathogens apparently linked to several of the most significant clusters. Presence/absence analyses took donor sequencing depth as roughly uniform.

In the PCR, 60 Vbeta and 13 Jbeta primers were used. Method: immunoSEQ multiplex PCR; TCRdb's copy keeps in-frame clones and lacks some. Among over 95,000 clones listed, 77% were seen once. The V call is TRBV27, the J call TRBJ1-4; no firm D call. The source of this sequence is a man aged 40-50 years in good health and CMV-seropositive. The sequenced sample consisted of PBMCs. The CDR3 bases are TGTGCCAGCAGTCAGAGGGTGCCGGTAGGCGAAAAACTGTTTTTT. It codes for CASSQRVPVGEKLFF. Supplemented by reference TRBV27 and TRBJ1-4, the full variable domain reads EAQVTQNPRYLITVTGKKLTVTCSQNMNHEYMSWYRQDPGLGLRQIYYSMNVEVTDKGDVPEGYKVSRKEKRNFPLILESPSPNQTSLYFCASSQRVPVGEKLFFGSGTQLSVL.